The rows below give T cell receptor beta chains drawn from one sample of a study of shared clonotypes between healthy human individuals. The data were produced by immunoSEQ multiplex PCR, yet TCRdb's version contains in-frame clones alone and is incomplete. The sample lists some 2,500,000 clones, 93% occurring once. Material for sequencing was naive CD4+ T cells from PBMCs. These receptor sequences come from a man aged 18 to 30 in good health. Some clones in this sample may be carry-over from other donors' samples. Both conserved end residues are part of each CDR3. Each record gives: clone size, V gene, D gene, J gene, CDR3 DNA, CDR3 protein. The D gene is left open where the match is weak. Rows give clone size only sometimes, using once, few, many, or a class for an expanded clone.

-	TRBV5-8	TRBD2	TRBJ2-2	TGTGCCAGCAGCCAAAACGTAGCGGGAGGTGCGAACACCGGGGAGCTGTTTTTT	CASSQNVAGGANTGELFF
-	TRBV28	TRBD1	TRBJ1-2	TGTGCCAGCAGTTGGGACAGCAGATATGGCTACACCTTC	CASSWDSRYGYTF
-	TRBV5-1	-	TRBJ2-2	TGCGCCAGCAGCTTTCTGGGGGGCACGGACACCGGGGAGCTGTTTTTT	CASSFLGGTDTGELFF
-	TRBV5-4	TRBD1	TRBJ2-3	TGTGCCAGCAGCTTGACGACAGGGGGGATCACAGATACGCAGTATTTT	CASSLTTGGITDTQYF
-	TRBV6-4	TRBD1	TRBJ1-1	TGTGCCAGCAGTCGCGACAGGGCCACTGAAGCTTTCTTT	CASSRDRATEAFF
-	TRBV5-1	TRBD2	TRBJ2-7	TGCGCCAGCAGCCCCAATAGCGGGAGTTTCGACGAGCAGTACTTC	CASSPNSGSFDEQYF
-	TRBV4-2	TRBD1	TRBJ2-3	TGTGCCAGCAGCCAAAGGACAGGGTCAGATACGCAGTATTTT	CASSQRTGSDTQYF
-	TRBV6-6	TRBD2	TRBJ2-5	TGTGCCAGCAGTTCGGGACCGGGACTAGCGCAAGAGACCCAGTACTTC	CASSSGPGLAQETQYF
-	TRBV28	-	TRBJ2-5	TGTGCCAGCAGACTGCCGGCCGTCGCGGAGACCCAGTACTTC	CASRLPAVAETQYF
-	TRBV5-1	TRBD2	TRBJ2-1	TGCGCCAGCAGCTTGGGGACTAGCGGGGACAATGAGCAGTTCTTC	CASSLGTSGDNEQFF
-	TRBV5-1	TRBD1	TRBJ2-7	TGCGCCAGCAGCTTGGGGGGGACAGGGTCGTACGAGCAGTACTTC	CASSLGGTGSYEQYF
once	TRBV5-1	-	TRBJ1-1	TGCGCCAGCAGCTCGCAGGGGATTGGAGCTTTCTTT	CASSSQGIGAFF
-	TRBV30	-	TRBJ2-5	TGTGCCTGGACGGGGCCGAAAGAGACCCAGTACTTC	CAWTGPKETQYF
-	TRBV7-6	-	TRBJ1-1	TGTGCCAGCAGCTTAGGAGGGACGGTTGATGAAGCTTTCTTT	CASSLGGTVDEAFF
once	TRBV10-1	-	TRBJ2-7	TGCGCCAGCAATCCCAGCCGTGGGGGCGGAATCCACGAGCAGTACTTC	CASNPSRGGGIHEQYF
once	TRBV6-5	-	TRBJ2-2	TGTGCCAGTTTCATGCGGAACACCGGGGAGCTGTTTTTT	CASFMRNTGELFF
-	TRBV2	TRBD2	TRBJ2-3	TGTGCCAGCTTACCTCGGACTAGGACAGATACGCAGTATTTT	CASLPRTRTDTQYF
once	TRBV27	-	TRBJ2-7	TGTGCCAGCAGTCCCAAGACTTCACCCTTCGCCTACGAGCAGTACTTC	CASSPKTSPFAYEQYF
-	TRBV28	-	TRBJ1-2	TGTGCCAGCAGCTCCGACAACTATGGCTACACCTTC	CASSSDNYGYTF
-	TRBV9	-	TRBJ2-1	TGTGCCAGCAGCGTAGCTTGGCGGGGATACAATGAGCAGTTCTTC	CASSVAWRGYNEQFF
once	TRBV11-2	TRBD2	TRBJ2-5	TGTGCCAGCAGTCCACTAGCGGCCGAGACCCAGTACTTC	CASSPLAAETQYF
-	TRBV12-5	TRBD2	TRBJ2-1	TGTGCTAGTGGCCGGACTAGCGGGAGCAATGAGCAGTTCTTC	CASGRTSGSNEQFF
-	TRBV1	-	TRBJ1-2	TGCACCAGCAGCCAACCCACCGGGACACCTGCGGACTATGGCTACACCTTC	CTSSQPTGTPADYGYTF
-	TRBV6-6	-	TRBJ2-7	TGTGCCAGCAGTTACTCGAGAAGCGGAGTCTACGAGCAGTACTTC	CASSYSRSGVYEQYF
-	TRBV7-9	-	TRBJ1-1	TGTGCCAGCCGGGGCACTGAAGCTTTCTTT	CASRGTEAFF
-	TRBV19	-	TRBJ1-2	TGTGCCAGTAGTATTGAGGGGGACAACAACTATGGCTACACCTTC	CASSIEGDNNYGYTF
-	TRBV7-7	TRBD2	TRBJ2-1	TGTGCCAGCAGCTTACGTCCGGGAGGAGCGAGTGAGCAGTTCTTC	CASSLRPGGASEQFF
-	TRBV28	-	TRBJ1-6	TGTGCCAGCACCCTTTCGGGGGATTCACCCCTCCACTTT	CASTLSGDSPLHF
-	TRBV2	-	TRBJ2-2	TGTGCCAGCAGTGTACAACAGCCACGAAACACCGGGGAGCTGTTTTTT	CASSVQQPRNTGELFF
-	TRBV5-1	-	TRBJ2-5	TGCGCCAGCAGCTGGTGGGATGGTTCAGAGACCCAGTACTTC	CASSWWDGSETQYF
-	TRBV6-5	-	TRBJ1-1	TGTGCCAGCCTGAACCTACCGGGACAAAACACTGAAGCTTTCTTT	CASLNLPGQNTEAFF
-	TRBV6-5	-	TRBJ2-6	TGTGCCAGCAGGGAAGCTTCTGGGGCCAACGTCCTGACTTTC	CASREASGANVLTF
-	TRBV5-4	-	TRBJ2-3	TGTGCCAGCAGCAGGGGGGGACTTAGTATAGATACGCAGTATTTT	CASSRGGLSIDTQYF
-	TRBV2	TRBD2	TRBJ2-7	TGTGCCAGCAGTGAAGGCGGGAGGGGGCAGTACTTC	CASSEGGRGQYF
-	TRBV9	-	TRBJ1-2	TGTGCCAGCAGCGCCAGGGGCCGGGGTGGCTACACCTTC	CASSARGRGGYTF
-	TRBV5-1	-	TRBJ2-5	TGCGCCAGCAGCTTGAACAGGGCCGGACAGACCCAGTACTTC	CASSLNRAGQTQYF
-	TRBV25-1	-	TRBJ2-1	TGTGCCAGCAGTGAATCCCGGGCTACATGGGGTGAGCAGTTCTTC	CASSESRATWGEQFF
-	TRBV7-2	TRBD2	TRBJ2-5	TGTGCCAGCAGTCACAGCGGGAGCCCGCGGGAGACCCAGTACTTC	CASSHSGSPRETQYF
-	TRBV28	-	TRBJ2-2	TGTGCCAGCAGTCGAGGGGACCTTAACACCGGGGAGCTGTTTTTT	CASSRGDLNTGELFF
-	TRBV14	-	TRBJ2-2	TGTGCCAGCAGCCAAGACTGGACGATCGGGGAGCTGTTTTTT	CASSQDWTIGELFF
-	TRBV9	-	TRBJ2-7	TGTGCCAGCAGCGGGGGCCCACTCTCCTACGAGCAGTACTTC	CASSGGPLSYEQYF
-	TRBV7-9	TRBD1	TRBJ2-6	TGTGCCAGCAGCCCCGCCGGGACAGGGCTCTCTGGGGCCAACGTCCTGACTTTC	CASSPAGTGLSGANVLTF
once	TRBV30	TRBD2	TRBJ2-1	TGTGCCTGGGCCGGACTAGCAGCTGAGCAGTTCTTC	CAWAGLAAEQFF
-	TRBV2	TRBD2	TRBJ2-5	TGTGCCAGCAGTGAATTGCTAGCGGAAGAGACCCAGTACTTC	CASSELLAEETQYF
-	TRBV6-6	-	TRBJ1-2	TGTGCCAGCAGCCTCCCGTCCAGCGCCTCTAACTATGGCTACACCTTC	CASSLPSSASNYGYTF
-	TRBV6-5	TRBD1	TRBJ2-7	TGTGCCAGCGGGGGACAGGGCCCCGAGCAGTACTTC	CASGGQGPEQYF
-	TRBV19	-	TRBJ2-1	TGTGCCAGTAGTCTCGTCTACAATGAGCAGTTCTTC	CASSLVYNEQFF
-	TRBV5-4	-	TRBJ2-1	TGTGCCAGCAGCTTATTGTCCGCAGCCAATGAGCAGTTCTTC	CASSLLSAANEQFF
-	TRBV27	-	TRBJ2-3	TGTGCCAGCAGTCCGACCTACTACGGGCCCGTCGGCTCAGATACGCAGTATTTT	CASSPTYYGPVGSDTQYF
-	TRBV15	-	TRBJ1-1	TGTGCCACCAGCAGAGCTGTAGGCGCCAGGGAAGCTTTCTTT	CATSRAVGAREAFF
-	TRBV5-1	TRBD2	TRBJ2-1	TGCGCCAGCAGCCCTGGACTAGCGGGAGGGGCTTACAATGAGCAGTTCTTC	CASSPGLAGGAYNEQFF
-	TRBV19	-	TRBJ2-1	TGTGCCAGTAGTATAGGTCTATACAATGAGCAGTTCTTC	CASSIGLYNEQFF
-	TRBV5-1	-	TRBJ1-4	TGCGCCAGCAGCTTGGTACGTGGGAATGAAAAACTGTTTTTT	CASSLVRGNEKLFF